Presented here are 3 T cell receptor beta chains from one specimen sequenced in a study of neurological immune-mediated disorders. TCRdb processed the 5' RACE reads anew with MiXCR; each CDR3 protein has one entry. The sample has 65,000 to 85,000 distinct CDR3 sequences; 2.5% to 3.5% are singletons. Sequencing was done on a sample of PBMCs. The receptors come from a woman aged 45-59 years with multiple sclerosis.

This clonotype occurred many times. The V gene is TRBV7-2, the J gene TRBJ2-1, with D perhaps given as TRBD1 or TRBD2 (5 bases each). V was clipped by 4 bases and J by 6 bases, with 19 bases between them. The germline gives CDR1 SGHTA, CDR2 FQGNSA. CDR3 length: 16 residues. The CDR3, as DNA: TGTGCCAGCAGCTACCAGACAGCGGCCTTGTCCAATGAGCAGTTCTTC. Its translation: CASSYQTAALSNEQFF.

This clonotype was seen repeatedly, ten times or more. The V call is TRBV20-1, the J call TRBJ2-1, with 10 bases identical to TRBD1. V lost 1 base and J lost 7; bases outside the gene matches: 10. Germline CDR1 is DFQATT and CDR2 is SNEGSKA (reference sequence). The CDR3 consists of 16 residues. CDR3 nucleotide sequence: TGCAGTGCTAGAGCGAGGACAGGGGGTATGAGGAATGAGCAGTTCTTC. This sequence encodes CSARARTGGMRNEQFF.

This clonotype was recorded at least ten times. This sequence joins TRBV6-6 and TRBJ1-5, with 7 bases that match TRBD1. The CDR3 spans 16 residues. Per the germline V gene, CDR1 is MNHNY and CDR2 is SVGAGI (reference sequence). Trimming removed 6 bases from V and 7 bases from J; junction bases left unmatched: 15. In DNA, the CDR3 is TGTGCCAGCAGGCGTCTTGTGGCAGGGGGTGAACAGCCCCAGCATTTT. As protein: CASRRLVAGGEQPQHF.